This TCR beta chain stems from a study of identifying expanded T cells in peripheral blood. Study-level points and caveats: Clone count variance between approximately two-week samples rose with total template count. Approximately 1.1 clones differed between technical replicates, versus about 16 and 19 over time.

Germline V CDR1 and CDR2: SGHAT, FQNNGV. The CDR3 spans 13 residues. Trimming removed 2 bases at V and 1 base at J, with 6 bases between. A remark on this clone: No antigen is known for it.

During the collection period, no donor immune events like infections were recorded. Using immunoSEQ multiplex PCR, the repertoire was profiled, and TCRdb retains in-frame clones only, with some absent. The data show fewer than 85,000 clones, approximately 90% seen once. The gene calls are TRBV11-2 and TRBJ2-7; D ambiguous. The sequenced material came from blood. The origin of this receptor is a person between 18 and 75 years old in good health. The CDR3 nucleotides read TGTGCCAGCAGCTTATCGGAGTCCTACGAGCAGTACTTC. Translated, it gives CASSLSESYEQYF.